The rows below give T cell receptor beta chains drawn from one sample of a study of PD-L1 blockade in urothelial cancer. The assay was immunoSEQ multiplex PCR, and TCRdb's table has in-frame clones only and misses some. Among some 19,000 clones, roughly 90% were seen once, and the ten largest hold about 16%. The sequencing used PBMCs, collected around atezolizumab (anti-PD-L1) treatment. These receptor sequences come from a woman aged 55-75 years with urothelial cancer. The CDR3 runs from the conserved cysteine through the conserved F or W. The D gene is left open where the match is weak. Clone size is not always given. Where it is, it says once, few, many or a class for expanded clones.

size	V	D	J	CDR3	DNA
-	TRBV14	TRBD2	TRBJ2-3	CASSQIGSEREEPDTQYF	TGTGCCAGCAGCCAAATAGGGTCGGAGCGGGAGGAGCCAGATACGCAGTATTTT
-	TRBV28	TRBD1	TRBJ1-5	CASSFDRVQPQHF	TGTGCCAGCAGTTTTGACAGGGTTCAGCCCCAGCATTTT
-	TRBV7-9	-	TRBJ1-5	CASSYYSGRTADGNQPQHF	TGTGCCAGCAGCTACTACTCAGGTCGGACTGCTGATGGTAATCAGCCCCAGCATTTT
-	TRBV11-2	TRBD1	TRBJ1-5	CASSSGTVSNQPQHF	TGTGCCAGCAGCTCGGGGACAGTTAGCAATCAGCCCCAGCATTTT
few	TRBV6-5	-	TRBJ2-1	CASCGELGNEQFF	TGTGCCAGCTGCGGGGAGCTGGGGAATGAGCAGTTCTTC
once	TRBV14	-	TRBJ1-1	CASSQGAGLNTEAFF	TGTGCCAGCAGCCAAGGAGCGGGTCTGAACACTGAAGCTTTCTTT
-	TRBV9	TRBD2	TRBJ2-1	CASSGGTRGNEQFF	TGTGCCAGCAGCGGCGGGACTAGAGGGAATGAGCAGTTCTTC
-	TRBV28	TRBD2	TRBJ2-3	CASRPIVGGSLDTQYF	TGTGCCAGCAGACCGATAGTGGGCGGGAGTCTGGATACGCAGTATTTT
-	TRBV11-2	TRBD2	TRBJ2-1	CASSFSGRAQDEQFF	TGTGCCAGCAGTTTTAGCGGGAGGGCTCAAGATGAGCAGTTCTTC
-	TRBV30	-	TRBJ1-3	CAWREYGNTIYF	TGTGCCTGGAGGGAGTACGGAAACACCATATATTTT
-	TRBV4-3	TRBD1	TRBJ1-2	CASSQDRGTAFGYTF	TGCGCCAGCAGCCAAGATCGAGGGACAGCATTCGGCTACACCTTC
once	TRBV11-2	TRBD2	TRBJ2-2	CASSFDSGRNTGELFF	TGTGCCAGCAGCTTCGATAGCGGGAGGAACACCGGGGAGCTGTTTTTT
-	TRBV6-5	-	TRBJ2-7	CASSYSPPEVYEQYF	TGTGCCAGCAGTTACTCGCCCCCAGAGGTCTACGAGCAGTACTTC
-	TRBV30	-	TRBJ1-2	CAWSAGYRHYGYTF	TGTGCCTGGAGTGCTGGGTACAGGCACTATGGCTACACCTTC
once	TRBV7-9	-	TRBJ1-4	CASSPREGGNEKLFF	TGTGCCAGCAGCCCGCGGGAGGGCGGGAATGAAAAACTGTTTTTT
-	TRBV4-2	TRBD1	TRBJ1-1	CASSQPRGMSTEAFF	TGTGCCAGCAGCCAGCCCAGGGGGATGAGCACTGAAGCTTTCTTT
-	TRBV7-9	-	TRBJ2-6	CASSLGGLGANVLTF	TGTGCCAGCAGCCTAGGAGGACTGGGGGCCAACGTCCTGACTTTC
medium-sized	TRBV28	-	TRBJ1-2	CASSLNRVMGGYTF	TGTGCCAGCAGTTTGAACAGGGTAATGGGGGGCTACACCTTC
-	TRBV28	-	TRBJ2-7	CASSLGRSAYEQYF	TGTGCCAGCAGTTTAGGGAGAAGCGCCTACGAGCAGTACTTC
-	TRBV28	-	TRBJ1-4	CASSLWGGGTNEKLFF	TGTGCCAGCAGTTTATGGGGGGGTGGTACTAATGAAAAACTGTTTTTT
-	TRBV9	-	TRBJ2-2	CASSVPGGLDTGELFF	TGTGCCAGCAGCGTACCGGGCGGGTTGGACACCGGGGAGCTGTTTTTT
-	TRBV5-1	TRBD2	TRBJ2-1	CASSLGLAGTYNEQFF	TGCGCCAGCAGCTTGGGTCTAGCGGGTACCTACAATGAGCAGTTCTTC
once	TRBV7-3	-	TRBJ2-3	CASSPGLADTQYF	TGTGCCAGCAGTCCTGGGCTGGCAGATACGCAGTATTTT
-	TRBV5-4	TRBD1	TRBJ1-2	CASSLGDRGLDGYTF	TGTGCCAGCAGCTTGGGAGACAGGGGGTTGGATGGCTACACCTTC
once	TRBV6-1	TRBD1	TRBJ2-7	CASSRTGQGSYEQYF	TGTGCCAGCAGCCGAACGGGACAGGGGTCTTACGAGCAGTACTTC
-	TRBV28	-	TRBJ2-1	CASSSLAEQVYNEQFF	TGTGCCAGCAGTTCCTTAGCGGAGCAAGTCTACAATGAGCAGTTCTTC